One and the same sample provided the 4 T cell receptor beta chains below, sequenced in a study of STAT5B mutations in CD4+ large granular lymphocyte leukemia. Sequencing used immunoSEQ multiplex PCR; TCRdb keeps in-frame clones, though not all of them. The table lists about 30,000 clones, about 81% of them singletons, with over 2.5% in the top ten. The sequenced sample consisted of CD4+ T cells from blood buffy coats. These receptors were obtained from a human donor in good health.

The chain recombines TRBV19 with TRBJ1-2; TRBD1 might be the D (5 bases). Trimming pared 4 bases from V and 5 bases from J, leaving 8 bases between. This CDR3 has 12 amino acids. CDR1 is LNHDA and CDR2 is SQIVND in the germline V gene (reference sequence). The CDR3 loop reads CASSTTDYGYTF. CDR3 DNA sequence: TGTGCCAGTAGTACGACAGATTATGGCTACACCTTC.

This clone was seen more than once but under ten times. V is TRBV30 and J is TRBJ1-1; possible D gene TRBD1, 5 bases. Trimming removed 3 bases from V and 1 base from J, with 9 bases in between. The germline V gene has CDR1 GTSNPN and CDR2 SVGIG (reference sequence). The CDR3 covers 13 residues. The CDR3 DNA is TGTGCCTGGAGCCGACAGCAGAACACTGAAGCTTTCTTT. Amino acid sequence: CAWSRQQNTEAFF.

The rearrangement links TRBV6-5 to TRBJ1-2; TRBD1 matches at 8 bases. The CDR3 runs to 14 residues. V gave up 7 bases and J gave up 1 base; unmatched junction bases: 5. Germline assignment: CDR1 MNHEY and CDR2 SVGAGI. The CDR3 reads CASTGTGGNYGYTF. In DNA form, the CDR3 reads TGTGCCAGCACTGGAACAGGGGGTAACTATGGCTACACCTTC.

The J gene is TRBJ2-1, the V gene TRBV28; D unclear. The germline V and J ends were trimmed by 4 bases and 8 bases, with 9 bases remaining between them. Germline values: CDR1 MDHEN, CDR2 SYDVKM. The CDR3 has 12 amino acids. CDR3 in DNA: TGTGCCAGCAGTTCAATTACGGATGAGCAGTTCTTC. Translation gives CASSSITDEQFF.